The rows below give T cell receptor beta chains drawn from one sample of a study of T cell changes during pregnancy in multiple sclerosis. Measured with immunoSEQ multiplex PCR; TCRdb has only the in-frame clones, and not every one. Among 40,000 to 60,000 clones listed, more than 80% were seen once. The material sequenced was CD4+ T cells from peripheral blood mononuclear cells, taken before pregnancy. These receptors all come from a female donor with multiple sclerosis, enrolled in a pregnancy study. CDR3s include the opening cysteine and the closing phenylalanine or tryptophan. The order of the fields is clone size, J gene, D gene, V gene, CDR3 length, CDR3 DNA, CDR3 protein. D genes are given only for firm matches. Size is omitted from some rows. Given values are once, few, many or a class for expanded clones.

abundance: .; j_gene: TRBJ2-3; d_gene: TRBD2; v_gene: TRBV9; len: 16; CDR3nt: TGTGCCAGCAGCGTAGGAGCTAGCGGGAGGACAGATACGCAGTATTTT; CDR3aa: CASSVGASGRTDTQYF
abundance: .; j_gene: TRBJ2-7; d_gene: TRBD1; v_gene: TRBV27; len: 14; CDR3nt: TGTGCCAGCAGTCTGACAGGGGGCGCGTCCGAGCAGTACTTC; CDR3aa: CASSLTGGASEQYF
abundance: few; j_gene: TRBJ1-1; d_gene: .; v_gene: TRBV30; len: 11; CDR3nt: TGTGCCTGGAGTGTGGAGGAGTGGGCTTTCTTT; CDR3aa: CAWSVEEWAFF
abundance: .; j_gene: TRBJ2-7; d_gene: TRBD1; v_gene: TRBV7-9; len: 13; CDR3nt: TGTGCCCCGGCGCGGCAGGGGGCTTGGGAGCAGTACTTC; CDR3aa: CAPARQGAWEQYF
abundance: .; j_gene: TRBJ2-1; d_gene: .; v_gene: TRBV18; len: 17; CDR3nt: TGTGCCAGCTCACCTCCCCTCAGTACCACCTCCTACAATGAGCAGTTCTTC; CDR3aa: CASSPPLSTTSYNEQFF
abundance: .; j_gene: TRBJ2-7; d_gene: .; v_gene: TRBV7-8; len: 15; CDR3nt: TGTGCCAGCAGCTTAGCGGGCCAGACCACTTACGAGCAGTACTTC; CDR3aa: CASSLAGQTTYEQYF
abundance: .; j_gene: TRBJ2-7; d_gene: TRBD1; v_gene: TRBV11-2; len: 13; CDR3nt: TGTGCCAGCAGCTTAGGACAGGGGATCGAGCAGTACTTC; CDR3aa: CASSLGQGIEQYF
abundance: .; j_gene: TRBJ2-7; d_gene: TRBD2; v_gene: TRBV19; len: 12; CDR3nt: TGTGCCAGGACTAGCGAGACCTACGAGCAGTACTTC; CDR3aa: CARTSETYEQYF
abundance: .; j_gene: TRBJ1-4; d_gene: .; v_gene: TRBV28; len: 15; CDR3nt: TGTGCCAGCCTACCACAGGGCAAACATAATGAAAAACTGTTTTTT; CDR3aa: CASLPQGKHNEKLFF
abundance: .; j_gene: TRBJ2-7; d_gene: TRBD1; v_gene: TRBV10-3; len: 15; CDR3nt: TGTGCCATCAGTGTGAACTACAGGGGTTCCTACGAGCAGTACTTC; CDR3aa: CAISVNYRGSYEQYF
abundance: .; j_gene: TRBJ2-7; d_gene: TRBD2; v_gene: TRBV5-8; len: 14; CDR3nt: TGTGCCAGCAGCTTAGCGGGAGGGTTACACGAGCAGTACTTC; CDR3aa: CASSLAGGLHEQYF
abundance: .; j_gene: TRBJ1-5; d_gene: .; v_gene: TRBV7-6; len: 18; CDR3nt: TGTGCCAGCAGCTTAGATTATCGGCGGGGGCGAAGCAATCAGCCCCAGCATTTT; CDR3aa: CASSLDYRRGRSNQPQHF
abundance: .; j_gene: TRBJ1-2; d_gene: .; v_gene: TRBV5-5; len: 16; CDR3nt: TGTGCCAGCAGCCCTAGTTCGAGGCGGCCCAACTATGGCTACACCTTC; CDR3aa: CASSPSSRRPNYGYTF
abundance: once; j_gene: TRBJ1-1; d_gene: .; v_gene: TRBV4-1; len: 14; CDR3nt: TGCGCCAGCAGCCAAGGGGCCGCAAGTCTCGGAGCTTTCTTT; CDR3aa: CASSQGAASLGAFF
abundance: .; j_gene: TRBJ1-5; d_gene: TRBD1; v_gene: TRBV7-2; len: 14; CDR3nt: TGTGCCAGCACCGGACAGGGTTCGCGGCAGCCCCAGCATTTT; CDR3aa: CASTGQGSRQPQHF
abundance: .; j_gene: TRBJ2-7; d_gene: TRBD2; v_gene: TRBV27; len: 15; CDR3nt: TGTGCCAGCAGTGGCTCATGGGGACTAGGCTACGAGCAGTACTTC; CDR3aa: CASSGSWGLGYEQYF
abundance: .; j_gene: TRBJ2-1; d_gene: .; v_gene: TRBV2; len: 14; CDR3nt: TGTGCCAGCAGTTTTAAACCGTTGAGCGGGGAGCAGTTCTTC; CDR3aa: CASSFKPLSGEQFF
abundance: .; j_gene: TRBJ1-5; d_gene: .; v_gene: TRBV9; len: 13; CDR3nt: TGTGCCAGCAGCGTAGCAGGGAATCAGCCCCAGCATTTT; CDR3aa: CASSVAGNQPQHF
abundance: .; j_gene: TRBJ2-7; d_gene: TRBD2; v_gene: TRBV27; len: 18; CDR3nt: TGTGCCAGCAGTTTACGCGGGATTTGGGGGGGGGTTTCCTACGAGCAGTACTTC; CDR3aa: CASSLRGIWGGVSYEQYF
abundance: .; j_gene: TRBJ2-3; d_gene: TRBD1; v_gene: TRBV5-6; len: 16; CDR3nt: TGTGCCAGCAGCCTCAACAGGGGGCTGAACACAGATACGCAGTATTTT; CDR3aa: CASSLNRGLNTDTQYF
abundance: .; j_gene: TRBJ1-1; d_gene: .; v_gene: TRBV7-8; len: 15; CDR3nt: TGTGCCAGCAGCTCCCCCCGGGGGGGGAATACTGAAGCTTTCTTT; CDR3aa: CASSSPRGGNTEAFF
abundance: .; j_gene: TRBJ1-2; d_gene: .; v_gene: TRBV6-1; len: 14; CDR3nt: TGTGCCAGCAGCGGCAAGGGAGCTAACTATGGCTACACCTTC; CDR3aa: CASSGKGANYGYTF
abundance: .; j_gene: TRBJ2-1; d_gene: TRBD2; v_gene: TRBV5-1; len: 19; CDR3nt: TGCGCCAGCAGCTTGGAGGTAGCGGGAGGAAAAAAGTTCTACAATGAGCAGTTCTTC; CDR3aa: CASSLEVAGGKKFYNEQFF
abundance: .; j_gene: TRBJ1-2; d_gene: .; v_gene: TRBV5-4; len: 14; CDR3nt: TGTGCCAGCAGCTTGGGACCCTCAGGGGCGAGCTACACCTTC; CDR3aa: CASSLGPSGASYTF
abundance: .; j_gene: TRBJ2-3; d_gene: .; v_gene: TRBV6-6; len: 15; CDR3nt: TGTGCCAGCAGCCGCCTTAGAACTAGCACAGATACGCAGTATTTT; CDR3aa: CASSRLRTSTDTQYF